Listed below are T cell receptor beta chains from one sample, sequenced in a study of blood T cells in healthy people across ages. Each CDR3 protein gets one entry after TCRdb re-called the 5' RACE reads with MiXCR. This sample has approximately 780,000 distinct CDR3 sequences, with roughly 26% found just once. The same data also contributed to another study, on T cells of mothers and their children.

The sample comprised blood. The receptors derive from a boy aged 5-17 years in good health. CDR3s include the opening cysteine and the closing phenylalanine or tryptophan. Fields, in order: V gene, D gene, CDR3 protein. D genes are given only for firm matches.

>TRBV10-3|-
CAISEWEGRGYTYEQYF
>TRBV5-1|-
CASSTGTVNNEQFF
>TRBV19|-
CASSIQGITGELFF
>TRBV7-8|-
CASSSLGRSGANVLTF
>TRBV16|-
CASTTLGSSYEQYF
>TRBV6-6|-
CASSSPKGSGEKLFF
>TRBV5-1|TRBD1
CASSINQGAYNEQFF
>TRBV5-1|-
CASSLEAGATEKLFF
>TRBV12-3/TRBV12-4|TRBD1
CASSPLQGAENEQFF
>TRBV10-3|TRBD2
CAISHPGTSGGGETQYF
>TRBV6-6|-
CASSPSTWGNQPQHF
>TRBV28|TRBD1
CASSSRQGLHEQYF
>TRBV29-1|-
CSVVLRQANTEAFF
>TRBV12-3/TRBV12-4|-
CASSIGRALPGGYTF
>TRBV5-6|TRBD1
CASSSLDRVNEQYF
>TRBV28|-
CASSLLTGPNEQFF
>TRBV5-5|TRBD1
CASSWTGSGNSPLHF
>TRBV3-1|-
CASSPGGGSYEQYF
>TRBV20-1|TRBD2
CSASLRGESYEQYF
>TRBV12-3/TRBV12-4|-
CASSRSNQPQHF
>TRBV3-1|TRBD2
CASTISGVGLNEQFF
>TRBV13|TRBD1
CASSLLPGQGVYEQYF
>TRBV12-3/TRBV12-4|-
CASSPLLTPGNSPLHF
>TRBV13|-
CASSWNTEAFF
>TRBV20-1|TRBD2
CSARKFSGGEGEQYF
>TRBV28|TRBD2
CASSVQWAGREETQYF
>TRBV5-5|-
CASSWGSGAGYEQYF
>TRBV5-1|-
CASRPGQNADTQYF
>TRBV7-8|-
CASSLRGTGANVLTF
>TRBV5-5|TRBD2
CASSLVPGTSGESEQFF
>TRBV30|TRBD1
CAWSGQGAYEQYF
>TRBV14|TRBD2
CASSQVRGDRVF
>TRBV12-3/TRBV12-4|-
CASSHDSYQETQYF
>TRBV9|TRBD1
CASSAGQAFRGYGYTF
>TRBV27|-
CASSASGVTYEQYF
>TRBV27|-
CASSLGAGWTGELFF
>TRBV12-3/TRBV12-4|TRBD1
CASSSGQSLHSNQPQHF
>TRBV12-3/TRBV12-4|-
CASSLQVNRLPLHF
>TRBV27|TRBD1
CASRARGTERMNTEAFF
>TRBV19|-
CASSPPGGRSYEQYF
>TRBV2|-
CASNGSPPDTQYF
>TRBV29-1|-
CSVAPSTNEKLFF
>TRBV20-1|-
CSAESLHEQYF
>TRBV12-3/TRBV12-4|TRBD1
CASSLGTGIANYGYTF
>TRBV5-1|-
CASNPLRQSAYEQYF
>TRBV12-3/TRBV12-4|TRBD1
CASTWTGLSSPLHF
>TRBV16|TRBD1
CASSQSTGRANQPQHF
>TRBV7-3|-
CASSPRGGVTDTQYF
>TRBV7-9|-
CASSLVGFTRRETQYF
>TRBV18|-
CASSPSRGPMNTEAFF
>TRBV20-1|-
CSARDIGRVRETQYF
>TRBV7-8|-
CASSLGLQGFGELFF
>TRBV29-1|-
CSVTLQGLNTEAFF
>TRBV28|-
CASSFRGIQETQYF
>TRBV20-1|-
CSARGRVREVLGYEQYF
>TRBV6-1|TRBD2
CASSELGLAQHEQYF